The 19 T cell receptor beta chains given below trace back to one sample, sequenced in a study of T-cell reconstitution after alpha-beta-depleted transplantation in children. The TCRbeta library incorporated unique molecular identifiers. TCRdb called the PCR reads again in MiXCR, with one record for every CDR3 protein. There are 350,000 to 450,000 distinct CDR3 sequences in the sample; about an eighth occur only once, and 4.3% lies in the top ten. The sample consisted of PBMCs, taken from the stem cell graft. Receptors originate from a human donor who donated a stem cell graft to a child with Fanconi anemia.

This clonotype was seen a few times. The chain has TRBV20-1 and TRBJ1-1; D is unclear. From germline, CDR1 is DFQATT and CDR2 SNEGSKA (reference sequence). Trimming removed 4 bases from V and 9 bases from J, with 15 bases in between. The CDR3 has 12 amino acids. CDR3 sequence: CSATGPRRKAFF. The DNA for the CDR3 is TGCAGTGCTACTGGGCCGCGTCGGAAAGCTTTCTTT.

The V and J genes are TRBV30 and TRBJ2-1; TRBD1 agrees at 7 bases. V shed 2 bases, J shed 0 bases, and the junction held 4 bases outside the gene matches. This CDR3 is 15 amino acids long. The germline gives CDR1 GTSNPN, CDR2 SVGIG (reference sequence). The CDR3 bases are TGTGCCTGGAGTCTCCAGGGGGTCTCCTACAATGAGCAGTTCTTC. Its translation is CAWSLQGVSYNEQFF.

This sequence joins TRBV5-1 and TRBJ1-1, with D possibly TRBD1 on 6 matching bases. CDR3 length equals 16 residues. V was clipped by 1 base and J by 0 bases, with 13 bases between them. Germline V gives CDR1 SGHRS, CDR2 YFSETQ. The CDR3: CASSLRGRGMNTEAFF. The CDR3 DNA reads TGCGCCAGCAGCTTGAGGGGCAGGGGAATGAACACTGAAGCTTTCTTT.

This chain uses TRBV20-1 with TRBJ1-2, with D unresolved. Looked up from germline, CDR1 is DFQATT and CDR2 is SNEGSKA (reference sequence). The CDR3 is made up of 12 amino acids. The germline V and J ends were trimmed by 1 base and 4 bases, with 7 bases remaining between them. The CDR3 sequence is CSARVEPYGYTF. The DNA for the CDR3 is TGCAGTGCTAGAGTCGAGCCCTATGGCTACACCTTC.

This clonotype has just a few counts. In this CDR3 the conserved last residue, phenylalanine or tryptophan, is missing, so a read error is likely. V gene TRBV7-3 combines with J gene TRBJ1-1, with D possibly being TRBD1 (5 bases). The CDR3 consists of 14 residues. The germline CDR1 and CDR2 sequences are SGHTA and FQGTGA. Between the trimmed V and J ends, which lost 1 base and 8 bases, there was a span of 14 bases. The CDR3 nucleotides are TGTGCCAGCAGCTTAATTGCCGGGGAGGGGGAAGCTTTCCTT. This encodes CASSLIAGEGEAFL.

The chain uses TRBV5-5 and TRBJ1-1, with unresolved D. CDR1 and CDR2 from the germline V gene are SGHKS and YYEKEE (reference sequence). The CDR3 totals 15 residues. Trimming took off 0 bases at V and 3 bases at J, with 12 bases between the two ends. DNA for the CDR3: TGTGCCAGCAGCTTGGAGGGCACTACGGACACTGAAGCTTTCTTT. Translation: CASSLEGTTDTEAFF.

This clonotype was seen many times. In DNA form, the CDR3 reads TGTGCCAGCAGTCAAGACCGCACGTTTATGACAGATACGCAGTATTTT. Its protein is CASSQDRTFMTDTQYF. The V call is TRBV6-1, the J call TRBJ2-3; D gene ambiguous. This CDR3 is built from 16 residues. Germline lookup yields CDR1 MNHNS and CDR2 SASEGT. With 5 bases removed from V and 3 bases from J, the gap between germline ends came to 18 bases.

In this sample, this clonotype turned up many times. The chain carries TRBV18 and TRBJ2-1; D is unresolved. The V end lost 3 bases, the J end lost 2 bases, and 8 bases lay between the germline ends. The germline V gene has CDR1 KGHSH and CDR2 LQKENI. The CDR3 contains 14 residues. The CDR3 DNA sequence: TGTGCCAGCTCACCCCTTGGGGCCTACAATGAGCAGTTCTTC. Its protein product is CASSPLGAYNEQFF.

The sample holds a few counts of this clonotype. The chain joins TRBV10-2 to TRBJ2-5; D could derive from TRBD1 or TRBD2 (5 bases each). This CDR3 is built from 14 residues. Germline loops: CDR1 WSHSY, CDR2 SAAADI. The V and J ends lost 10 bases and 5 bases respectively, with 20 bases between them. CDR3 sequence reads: CATSRGGGGETQYF. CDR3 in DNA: TGCGCCACCAGCCGGGGTGGTGGGGGTGAGACCCAGTACTTC.

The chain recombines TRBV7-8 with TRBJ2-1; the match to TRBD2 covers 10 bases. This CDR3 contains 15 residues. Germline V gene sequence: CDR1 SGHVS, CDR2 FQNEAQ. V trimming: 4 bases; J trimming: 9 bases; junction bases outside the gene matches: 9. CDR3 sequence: CASSYGTPSGGEQFF. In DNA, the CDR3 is TGTGCCAGCAGCTACGGGACTCCTAGCGGGGGTGAGCAGTTCTTC.

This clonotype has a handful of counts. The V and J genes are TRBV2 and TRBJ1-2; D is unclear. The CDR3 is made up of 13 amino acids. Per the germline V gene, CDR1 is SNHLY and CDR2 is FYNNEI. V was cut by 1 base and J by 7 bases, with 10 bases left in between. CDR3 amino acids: CASSEVAGGGYTF. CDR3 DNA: TGTGCCAGCAGTGAAGTGGCCGGTGGTGGCTACACCTTC.

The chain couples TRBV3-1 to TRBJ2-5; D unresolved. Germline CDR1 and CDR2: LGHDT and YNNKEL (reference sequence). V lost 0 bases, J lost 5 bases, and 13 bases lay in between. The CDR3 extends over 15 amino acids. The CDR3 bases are TGTGCCAGCAGCCAAGATATGGGCCCAACGGAGACCCAGTACTTC. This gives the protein CASSQDMGPTETQYF.

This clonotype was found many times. The CDR3 loop is CSAGQGEEWNEQFF. The CDR3 bases are TGCAGTGCTGGCCAGGGAGAAGAATGGAATGAGCAGTTCTTC. This chain uses TRBV20-1 with TRBJ2-1; D may match TRBD1 or TRBD2 (5 bases each). This CDR3 is built from 14 residues. CDR1 DFQATT and CDR2 SNEGSKA come from the germline V gene (reference sequence). Trimming took 5 bases from V and 7 from J, leaving 18 bases between them.

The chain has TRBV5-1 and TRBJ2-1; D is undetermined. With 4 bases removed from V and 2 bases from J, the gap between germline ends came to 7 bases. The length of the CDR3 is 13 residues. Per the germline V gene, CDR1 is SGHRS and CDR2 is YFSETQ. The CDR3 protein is CASSKEPYNEQFF. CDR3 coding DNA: TGCGCCAGCAGCAAAGAGCCCTACAATGAGCAGTTCTTC.

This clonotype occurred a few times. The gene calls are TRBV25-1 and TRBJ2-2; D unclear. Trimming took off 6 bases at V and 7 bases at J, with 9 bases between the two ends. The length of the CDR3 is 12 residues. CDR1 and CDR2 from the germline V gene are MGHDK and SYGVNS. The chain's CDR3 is CASSHSSGELFF. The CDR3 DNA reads TGTGCCAGCAGCCACAGCAGCGGGGAGCTGTTTTTT. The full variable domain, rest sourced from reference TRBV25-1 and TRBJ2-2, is EADIYQTPRYLVIGTGKKITLECSQTMGHDKMYWYQQDPGMELHLIHYSYGVNSTEKGDLSSESTVSRIRTEHFPLTLESARPSHTSQYLCASSHSSGELFFGEGSRLTVL.

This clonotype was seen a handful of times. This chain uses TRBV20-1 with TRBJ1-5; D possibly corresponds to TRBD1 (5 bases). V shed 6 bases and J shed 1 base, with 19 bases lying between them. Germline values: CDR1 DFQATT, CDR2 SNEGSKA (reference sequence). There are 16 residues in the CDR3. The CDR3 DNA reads TGCAGTGCCGTTAGGACACCTCGAGGGAGCAATCAGCCCCAGCATTTT. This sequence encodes CSAVRTPRGSNQPQHF.

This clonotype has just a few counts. In DNA, the CDR3 is TGTGCCAGCGCCAGGGGGGGCAGCGCCGGGGAGCTGTTTTTT. This encodes CASARGGSAGELFF. The rearrangement uses TRBV6-1 and TRBJ2-2; D could derive from TRBD1 or TRBD2 (7 bases each). CDR1 is MNHNS, CDR2 SASEGT, per germline. CDR3 length: 14 residues. Trimming stripped 8 bases from V and 6 bases from J, with 16 bases between.

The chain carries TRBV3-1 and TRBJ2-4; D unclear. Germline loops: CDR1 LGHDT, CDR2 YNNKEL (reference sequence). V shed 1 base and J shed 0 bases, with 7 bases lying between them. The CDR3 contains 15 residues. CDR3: CASSQAGLAKNIQYF. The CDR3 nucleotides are TGTGCCAGCAGCCAAGCTGGCTTAGCCAAAAACATTCAGTACTTC.

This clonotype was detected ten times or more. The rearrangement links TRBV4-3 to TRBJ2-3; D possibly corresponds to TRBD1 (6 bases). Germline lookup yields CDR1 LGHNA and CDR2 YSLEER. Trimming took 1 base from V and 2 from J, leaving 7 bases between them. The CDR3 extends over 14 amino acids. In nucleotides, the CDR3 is TGCGCCAGCAGCCAAGGGGACATCACAGATACGCAGTATTTT. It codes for CASSQGDITDTQYF.